The 10 T cell receptor beta chains below all came from one sample that was sequenced in a study of blood T cell repertoires in COVID-19. TCRdb's copy holds only in-frame clones and misses some; the assay was immunoSEQ multiplex PCR. The table records 50,000 or so clones, just over 85% of them present only once. Material for sequencing was peripheral blood. The source of these receptors is a human donor in a cohort sampled during active COVID-19.

The J gene is TRBJ1-2, the V gene TRBV10-2; the D is unclear. Germline V lookup: CDR1 WSHSY, CDR2 SAAADI. This CDR3 region has 13 residues. Trimming took 5 bases from V and 1 from J, leaving 8 bases between them. CDR3 protein: CASSTQNNYGYTF. The CDR3, as DNA: TGCGCCAGCAGTACCCAGAATAACTATGGCTACACCTTC.

The chain is built from TRBV19 and TRBJ2-7, with D perhaps TRBD2 (6 bases). V was trimmed by 6 bases and J by 4 bases, leaving 13 bases between them. Looked up from germline, CDR1 is LNHDA and CDR2 is SQIVND (reference sequence). This CDR3 has 13 amino acids. DNA of the CDR3: TGTGCCAGTAGCAACCAAGCGGGTTACGAGCAGTACTTC. Translated: CASSNQAGYEQYF.

The chain uses TRBV7-6 and TRBJ1-6, with a tentative D call TRBD1 (6 bases). The CDR3 totals 15 residues. CDR1 is SGHVS and CDR2 is FNYEAQ in the germline V gene. Trimming removed 2 bases at V and 10 bases at J, with 15 bases between. This CDR3 is CASSLNLAGASPLHF. CDR3 sequence (DNA): TGTGCCAGCAGCTTAAATCTGGCAGGGGCCTCACCCCTCCACTTT. Looking up the rest from reference TRBV7-6 and TRBJ1-6 gives the full variable domain: GAGVSQSPRYKVTKRGQDVALRCDPISGHVSLYWYRQALGQGPEFLTYFNYEAQQDKSGLPNDRFSAERPEGSISTLTIQRTEQRDSAMYRCASSLNLAGASPLHFGNGTRLTVT.

The J gene is TRBJ2-1, the V gene TRBV6-1; TRBD2 matches at 11 bases. The CDR3 runs 19 residues. Germline V gene sequence: CDR1 MNHNS, CDR2 SASEGT. V shed 4 bases, J shed 2 bases, and the junction held 13 bases outside the gene matches. The chain's CDR3 is CASSVRLAGFPGPYNEQFF. DNA of the CDR3: TGTGCCAGCAGTGTACGACTAGCGGGATTTCCCGGCCCCTACAATGAGCAGTTCTTC.

The gene calls are TRBV6-1 and TRBJ2-5, with TRBD2 matching over 12 bases. V was pared by 2 bases and J by 1 base, with 11 bases of the junction left unmatched. The CDR3 runs to 19 residues. The germline CDR1 and CDR2 sequences are MNHNS and SASEGT. This CDR3 reads CASSEFKVTSGGSQETQYF. CDR3 nucleotides: TGTGCCAGCAGTGAATTCAAGGTGACTAGCGGGGGTTCCCAAGAGACCCAGTACTTC.

The chain joins TRBV27 to TRBJ1-1; weak D call: TRBD1 (5 bases). Germline V gene sequence: CDR1 MNHEY, CDR2 SMNVEV (reference sequence). The CDR3 is 14 residues long. Between the trimmed V and J ends, which lost 6 bases and 4 bases, there was a span of 15 bases. The CDR3 here is CASRFRGEGTEAFF. As DNA, the CDR3 is TGTGCCAGCAGATTCCGGGGGGAAGGCACTGAAGCTTTCTTT.

The chain recombines TRBV6-6 with TRBJ2-7; D gene ambiguous. The CDR3 consists of 16 residues. Deletions cut 6 bases from V and 5 bases from J, with 23 bases between. In germline, CDR1 is MNHNY, CDR2 SVGAGI (reference sequence). The CDR3 DNA reads as TGTGCCAGCAGCCCCACCCGATCCGGGTCAAGCAACGAGCAGTACTTC. Its translation: CASSPTRSGSSNEQYF.

The chain joins TRBV2 to TRBJ2-1; D is possibly TRBD2 (5 bases). Trimming removed 6 bases at V and 0 bases at J, with 15 bases between. CDR1 is SNHLY and CDR2 is FYNNEI in the germline V gene. The CDR3 is 16 amino acids. The CDR3 nucleotides read TGTGCCAGCAGCGCCGAAAAGCGGAGCTCCTACAATGAGCAGTTCTTC. Its protein product is CASSAEKRSSYNEQFF.

This clone was seen just once. V usage is TRBV29-1 and J usage is TRBJ2-1; maybe TRBD2 (6 bases). Germline values: CDR1 SQVTM, CDR2 ANQGSEA. The V end lost 4 bases, the J end lost 9 bases, and 13 bases lay between the germline ends. The CDR3 consists of 12 residues. CDR3 coding DNA: TGCAGCGTTGGACAGATGGGGGGTGAGCAGTTCTTC. Encoded protein: CSVGQMGGEQFF.

The J gene is TRBJ1-5, the V gene TRBV27, with 9 bases aligning to TRBD1. The germline V gene encodes CDR1 MNHEY and CDR2 SMNVEV (reference sequence). The CDR3 spans 17 residues. After removal of 5 bases from V and 6 bases from J, the junction contained 14 bases not matched to a gene. CDR3 nucleotides: TGTGCCAGCAGTCCACGACCCGACAGGGGGGTCGGTCAGCCCCAGCATTTT. It codes for CASSPRPDRGVGQPQHF.